A selection of T cell receptor beta chains follows, all from one sample in a study of blood T cell repertoires in COVID-19. Profiled with immunoSEQ multiplex PCR; TCRdb holds only in-frame clones, not every one. This table has about 230,000 clones, about 90% appearing once. Material: PBMCs or T cells enriched from blood (not recorded which). The source is a man aged 25 to 45 who had recovered from COVID-19. Each CDR3 is given with its conserved first and last residue. Fields, in order: V gene, J gene, CDR3 protein.

V gene: TRBV5-5; J gene: TRBJ1-1; CDR3 protein: CASGWGQGAGNTEAFF
V gene: TRBV27; J gene: TRBJ1-6; CDR3 protein: CASSPLGSPLHF
V gene: TRBV28; J gene: TRBJ1-2; CDR3 protein: CASSQAPRVAYGYTF
V gene: TRBV6-5; J gene: TRBJ1-4; CDR3 protein: CASSYLTGENEKLFF
V gene: TRBV29-1; J gene: TRBJ2-2; CDR3 protein: CSVEERHPGELFF
V gene: TRBV2; J gene: TRBJ2-2; CDR3 protein: CASGQVEGGELFF
V gene: TRBV5-1; J gene: TRBJ1-1; CDR3 protein: CASSRTAPNTEAFF
V gene: TRBV7-3; J gene: TRBJ2-7; CDR3 protein: CASSLGSAGVYEQYF
V gene: TRBV9; J gene: TRBJ2-1; CDR3 protein: CASSVSPPAGHEQFF
V gene: TRBV9; J gene: TRBJ2-1; CDR3 protein: CASSVARQGGYNEQFF
V gene: TRBV28; J gene: TRBJ2-7; CDR3 protein: CASSLGQGGTYRPYEQYF
V gene: TRBV13; J gene: TRBJ1-4; CDR3 protein: CASSFGQNEKLFF
V gene: TRBV3-1/TRBV3-2; J gene: TRBJ2-7; CDR3 protein: CASSQGDSGRTGEQYF
V gene: TRBV11-2; J gene: TRBJ2-7; CDR3 protein: CASRPVGGGYEQYF
V gene: TRBV28; J gene: TRBJ1-2; CDR3 protein: CASRTGGTGGYTF
V gene: TRBV19; J gene: TRBJ2-7; CDR3 protein: CASSAQAGTRPLEQYF
V gene: TRBV11-2; J gene: TRBJ1-5; CDR3 protein: CASSLGCWEGQPQHF
V gene: TRBV7-2; J gene: TRBJ1-1; CDR3 protein: CASRRDRGYTEAFF
V gene: TRBV27; J gene: TRBJ2-6; CDR3 protein: CASKSGSTGANVLTF
V gene: TRBV19; J gene: TRBJ1-1; CDR3 protein: CASSISLLNTEAFF
V gene: TRBV11-2; J gene: TRBJ1-1; CDR3 protein: CASSSGQQREAFF
V gene: TRBV7-8; J gene: TRBJ2-1; CDR3 protein: CASSLARLAGIYEQFF
V gene: TRBV7-2; J gene: TRBJ1-1; CDR3 protein: CASSLARYTEAFF
V gene: TRBV7-9; J gene: TRBJ2-7; CDR3 protein: CASSSSGTDSYEQYF
V gene: TRBV18; J gene: TRBJ1-6; CDR3 protein: CASSPRQDNSPLHF
V gene: TRBV7-6; J gene: TRBJ1-2; CDR3 protein: CASSLAGGAIGYTF
V gene: TRBV7-8; J gene: TRBJ1-6; CDR3 protein: CASSPGQGWSPLHF
V gene: TRBV6-5; J gene: TRBJ2-1; CDR3 protein: CASSTVAGGRNEQFF
V gene: TRBV4-2; J gene: TRBJ2-1; CDR3 protein: CASSQEKRAGGVNEQFF
V gene: TRBV2; J gene: TRBJ2-4; CDR3 protein: CASSLDRAVDF
V gene: TRBV9; J gene: TRBJ1-1; CDR3 protein: CASSVGPAEAFF
V gene: TRBV4-1; J gene: TRBJ1-4; CDR3 protein: CASSYTLAGNNEKLFF
V gene: TRBV3-1/TRBV3-2; J gene: TRBJ2-5; CDR3 protein: CASSQGSGVGETQYF
V gene: TRBV7-2; J gene: TRBJ1-2; CDR3 protein: CASSSAGGDGYTF
V gene: TRBV27; J gene: TRBJ2-2; CDR3 protein: CASSLVGTMNTGELFF
V gene: TRBV18; J gene: TRBJ2-5; CDR3 protein: CASSPPGQGRSQETQYF
V gene: TRBV7-9; J gene: TRBJ2-5; CDR3 protein: CASSPAGEETQYF
V gene: TRBV29-1; J gene: TRBJ2-7; CDR3 protein: CSVESGQAPYEQYF
V gene: TRBV12-3/TRBV12-4; J gene: TRBJ2-1; CDR3 protein: CASSFRDEQFF
V gene: TRBV27; J gene: TRBJ2-1; CDR3 protein: CASSLWLAGNGEQFF
V gene: TRBV11-2; J gene: TRBJ2-2; CDR3 protein: CASSLVQAPGELFF
V gene: TRBV7-6; J gene: TRBJ1-5; CDR3 protein: CASSPYRTVNQPQHF